The 18 T cell receptor beta chains listed next were all sequenced from one sample in a study of T cells in women clearing cervical HPV infection. The method was immunoSEQ multiplex PCR; TCRdb's version includes in-frame clones alone and lacks a portion of them. This sample's clone table lists 25,000 to 35,000 clones. The sequenced material came from blood buffy coat. Source of these receptors: a woman aged 18 to 75 with a cervical HPV16 infection that either progressed to CIN3+ or cleared (not recorded which).

A word on this clone: The read halts 3 residues ahead of the CDR3 end, with the missing end drawn from the germline J gene. The chain couples TRBV19 to TRBJ1-2; D unresolved. The CDR3 totals 13 residues. The V end was cut by 2 bases, the J end by 2 bases, with 6 bases between. Germline values: CDR1 LNHDA, CDR2 SQIVND (reference sequence). The CDR3: CASSINRNYGYTF. CDR3 DNA (partial): TGTGCCAGTAGTATAAACCGGAACTATGGC.

The CDR3 DNA, read in part, is TGTGCTAGTGGTTTAGCGACTAGCGGGAGGCTGAGCTCCTACGAG. It yields the protein CASGLATSGRLSSYE. The CDR3 as a whole reads CASGLATSGRLSSYEQYF. The V gene is TRBV12-5, the J gene TRBJ2-7, with TRBD2 matching over 13 bases. The read stops 3 residues short of the end of the CDR3; the missing end is completed from the germline J gene. The CDR3 has 18 amino acids. CDR1 LGHNT and CDR2 FRNRAP come from the germline V gene. J lost 0 bases, V lost 3 bases, and 8 bases had no gene match.

To note about this clone: The read ends 3 residues before the CDR3 terminus; that terminus is restored from the germline J gene. This chain joins TRBV2 and TRBJ1-4; 10 bases align to TRBD1. Trimming at V came to 6 bases and at J to 6 bases, leaving 4 bases not matched to a gene. The CDR3 contains 14 residues. Germline loops: CDR1 SNHLY, CDR2 FYNNEI. CDR3 DNA, as far as it was read: TGTGCCAGCAGCCAGACAGGGGGCCATGAAAAA. This translates into CASSQTGGHEK. The complete CDR3 reads CASSQTGGHEKLFF.

Regarding this clone: The read finishes 3 residues shy of the CDR3 end, and the germline J gene is used to complete it. This sequence joins TRBV7-3 and TRBJ1-2, with TRBD1 identical over 9 bases. Germline assignment: CDR1 SGHTA and CDR2 FQGTGA. V lost 5 bases, J lost 7 bases, and 8 bases stayed unmatched. The length of the CDR3 is 14 residues. The DNA read from the CDR3 is TGTGCCAGCAGCCCCCGGACAGGGGAAGGTGGC. Residues: CASSPRTGEGG. The complete CDR3 reads CASSPRTGEGGYTF.

About this clone itself: The CDR3 end falls 3 residues outside the read, so it is completed with the germline J gene. V usage is TRBV5-4 and J usage is TRBJ2-3; 7 nucleotides agree with TRBD2. This CDR3 is built from 16 residues. Germline-derived CDR1 and CDR2 are SGHNT and YYREEE (reference sequence). The CDR3 sequence is CASGTGGYNSQETQYF. CDR3 DNA, as far as it was read: TGTGCCAGCGGGACGGGGGGATATAACTCCCAAGAGACG. Looking up the rest from reference TRBV5-4 and TRBJ2-3 gives the full variable domain: ETGVTQSPTHLIKTRGQQVTLRCSSQSGHNTVSWYQQALGQGPQFIFQYYREEENGRGNFPPRFSGLQFPNYSSELNVNALELDDSALYLCASGTGGYNSQETQYFGPGTRLTVL.

Details on this clone: From the germline J gene comes the end of the CDR3, since the read stops 3 residues before it. The V and J genes are TRBV28 and TRBJ1-2; D not certain. V lost 2 bases, J lost 2 bases, and 6 bases lay in between. CDR1 is MDHEN, CDR2 SYDVKM, per germline. This CDR3 has 13 residues. The CDR3 loop is CASSLDGNYGYTF. Incomplete CDR3 DNA: TGTGCCAGCAGTTTAGACGGGAACTATGGC.

The CDR3 bases that were read are TGTGCTAGTGGATCCGGGACTAGCGGGAGGGCCTCCTACAATGAG. This encodes CASGSGTSGRASYNE. The whole CDR3 region reads CASGSGTSGRASYNEQFF. This chain joins TRBV12-5 and TRBJ2-1, with 16 bases that match TRBD2. The CDR3 goes on 3 residues after the read ends, and that part is filled in from the germline J gene. CDR1 and CDR2 from the germline V gene are LGHNT and FRNRAP. CDR3 length: 18 residues. Unmatched junction bases numbered 5, after V lost 6 bases and J lost 0 bases.

Comment on this clone: The DNA ends 3 residues before the CDR3 does, and the rest of the CDR3 is filled in from the germline J gene. J is TRBJ1-2 and V is TRBV2, with D perhaps matching TRBD1 (5 bases). CDR1 and CDR2 from the germline V gene are SNHLY and FYNNEI. The CDR3 runs 14 residues. The CDR3 DNA, read in part, is TGTGCCAGCGTCGGGACTAACTCCTACAATGAC. As protein: CASVGTNSYND. The whole CDR3 sequence is CASVGTNSYNDYTF.

On this clone itself: The read comes to an end 3 residues before the CDR3 does, leaving the germline J gene to fill in the end. The rearrangement joins TRBV12-3 or TRBV12-4 to TRBJ2-1; D gene ambiguous. The CDR3 contains 12 residues. The V end lost 5 bases, the J end lost 5 bases, and 7 bases lay between the germline ends. CDR3 DNA (partial): TGTGCCAGCAGTCCTTTTAACAATGAG. Translation: CASSPFNNE. The full CDR3 protein is CASSPFNNEQFF.

Comment on this clone: The read finishes 3 residues shy of the CDR3 end, and the germline J gene is used to complete it. V usage is TRBV11-3 and J usage is TRBJ2-7, with D perhaps matching TRBD1 (5 bases). Germline loops: CDR1 SGHNT, CDR2 YENEEA. Deletions cut 2 bases from V and 5 bases from J, with 7 bases between. The CDR3 is 12 amino acids. This CDR3 is CASSLQGDEQYF. The sequenced part of the CDR3 DNA is TGTGCCAGCAGCTTACAAGGGGACGAG.

Concerning this clone: The DNA ends 3 residues before the CDR3 does, and the rest of the CDR3 is filled in from the germline J gene. This rearrangement joins TRBV23-1 to TRBJ1-5; D unclear. TRBV23-1 qualifies as an ORF whose function is uncertain. Trimming shortened V by 4 bases and J by 5 bases, and 9 bases separated the two germline ends. This CDR3 spans 13 amino acids. The sequenced CDR3 bases are TGCGCCAGCAGTCCGCGGGTGGATCAGCCC. Amino acid sequence: CASSPRVDQP. The CDR3 in full is CASSPRVDQPQHF.

In the case of this clone: The read ends 3 residues before the CDR3 terminus; that terminus is restored from the germline J gene. The chain uses TRBV5-1 and TRBJ2-1; weak D call: TRBD2 (6 bases). The CDR3 totals 14 residues. Germline V gene data show CDR1 as SGHRS and CDR2 as YFSETQ. With 2 bases removed from V and 3 bases from J, the gap between germline ends came to 9 bases. CDR3 DNA, as far as it was read: TGCGCCAGCAGCTTTTCGGGGGACTACAATGAG. Protein sequence: CASSFSGDYNE. The complete CDR3 reads CASSFSGDYNEQFF.

Turning to this clone: With the read ending 3 residues before the CDR3 end, the germline J gene is used to fill in that end. The chain uses TRBV5-4 and TRBJ2-3, with TRBD2 identical over 11 bases. This CDR3 has 16 amino acids. The germline gives CDR1 SGHNT, CDR2 YYREEE (reference sequence). V shed 0 bases and J 7 bases; nucleotides not matched to a gene: 7. This CDR3 reads CASSLGTSGSGNTQYF. CDR3 DNA, as far as it was read: TGTGCCAGCAGCTTGGGTACTAGCGGGAGCGGTAATACG.

By frequency, this clone is medium-sized. The CDR3 is cut off 3 residues early in the read; its end comes from the germline J gene. The genes are TRBV5-1 and TRBJ2-7; 8 bases align to TRBD1. The trim removed 4 bases at V and 0 bases at J, leaving 9 bases unmatched. CDR3 length: 16 amino acids. The germline V gene has CDR1 SGHRS and CDR2 YFSETQ. Here the CDR3 reads CASSERDRPLSYEQYF. The covered CDR3 bases are TGCGCCAGCAGCGAACGGGACAGGCCTCTCTCCTACGAG.

Concerning this clone: The CDR3 goes on 3 residues after the read ends, and that part is filled in from the germline J gene. This sequence joins TRBV29-1 and TRBJ1-1; D perhaps matches TRBD1 (6 bases). Trimming cost V 7 bases and J 6 bases, with 12 bases left between them. The V gene's germline CDR1 is SQVTM and CDR2 ANQGSEA. The CDR3 covers 11 residues. This chain's CDR3 is CSAQTGPEAFF. The covered CDR3 bases are TGCAGCGCCCAGACAGGACCTGAA.

Of note for this clone: The read ends 3 residues shy of where the CDR3 ends; the end is completed using the germline J gene. The genes are TRBV20-1 and TRBJ2-3; weak D call: TRBD2 (5 bases). The CDR3 loop spans 13 amino acids. V lost 5 bases and J lost 4, with 13 bases in between. Germline V CDR1 and CDR2: DFQATT, SNEGSKA (reference sequence). CDR3 bases read: TGCAGTGCTTTCGATCTAGCCGCAGATACG. It encodes CSAFDLAADT. The entire CDR3 sequence reads CSAFDLAADTQYF.

For this clone: The read terminates 3 residues before the CDR3 end, so the remaining end is supplied by the germline J gene. The chain links TRBV11-2 to TRBJ2-5; D gene ambiguous. The CDR3 is made up of 13 amino acids. The V and J ends lost 3 bases and 4 bases respectively, with 9 bases between them. The germline V gene encodes CDR1 SGHAT and CDR2 FQNNGV. CDR3 residues: CASSLLRLETQYF. CDR3 DNA (partial): TGTGCCAGCAGCTTGCTCAGGCTAGAGACC.

Turning to this clone: The read ends 3 residues shy of where the CDR3 ends; the end is completed using the germline J gene. The chain links TRBV7-3 to TRBJ2-1; possible D gene TRBD2, 6 bases. With 6 bases removed from V and 6 bases from J, the gap between germline ends came to 18 bases. Germline CDR1 and CDR2: SGHTA and FQGTGA. This CDR3 spans 15 amino acids. The CDR3 bases that were read are TGTGCCAGCAGGGTACCGGGACTGGAAGTCAATGAG. Protein product: CASRVPGLEVNE. The entire CDR3 sequence reads CASRVPGLEVNEQFF. Variable domain in full (rest from reference TRBV7-3 and TRBJ2-1): GAGVSQTPSNKVTEKGKYVELRCDPISGHTALYWYRQSLGQGPEFLIYFQGTGAADDSGLPNDRFFAVRPEGSVSTLKIQRTERGDSAVYLCASRVPGLEVNEQFFGPGTRLTVL.